This T cell receptor (beta chain) is from a study of tumor-infiltrating lymphocytes in primary liver carcinoma. At the level of the study: Subjects consisted of male and female patients aged 30 to 69 years. Lesions, classed as T1-T3 N0M0, spanned 4.2 to 10 cm across. Productive TCRbeta read counts per sample ran from roughly 3.6 to 7.1 million and were similar across tissue types. The study, taken as a whole, reports: Merely some 8-24% of top clones spanned all five tumor regions.

There are a few counts of this clonotype. Antigen specificity is unknown. The junction departs from germline at one end; a sequencing error may be responsible. Per germline, CDR1 MNHNY and CDR2 SVGAGI (reference sequence). The CDR3 runs 16 residues. Taking roughly 20-34 mg of unsorted bulk tissue, the authors co-extracted RNA and DNA. With roughly 0.5 ug total RNA as template and a constant-region primer, TCR beta cDNA was made. Researchers made the TCR beta libraries by running three nested multiplex PCR rounds with slightly modified ARM-PCR. A C-beta reverse primer was combined with TRBV1-TRBV30 forward primers in the first two PCR rounds, and each round had approximately 9 cycles. Each CDR3 protein is one row after TCRdb ran MiXCR on the multiplex PCR reads. The sample contains approximately 190,000 distinct CDR3 sequences, around 81% of which appear only once.

The sequenced material came from tumor tissue from primary liver carcinoma. V usage is TRBV6-6 and J usage is TRBJ2-1, with D hard to call. The clonotype comes from a man aged 35-49 years with primary liver carcinoma and hepatitis B virus infection. CDR3 coding DNA: TGTACCAGCAGGCCCTACATAGAATCAAACTACAATGAGCAGTTCTTC. Amino acids: CTSRPYIESNYNEQFF.